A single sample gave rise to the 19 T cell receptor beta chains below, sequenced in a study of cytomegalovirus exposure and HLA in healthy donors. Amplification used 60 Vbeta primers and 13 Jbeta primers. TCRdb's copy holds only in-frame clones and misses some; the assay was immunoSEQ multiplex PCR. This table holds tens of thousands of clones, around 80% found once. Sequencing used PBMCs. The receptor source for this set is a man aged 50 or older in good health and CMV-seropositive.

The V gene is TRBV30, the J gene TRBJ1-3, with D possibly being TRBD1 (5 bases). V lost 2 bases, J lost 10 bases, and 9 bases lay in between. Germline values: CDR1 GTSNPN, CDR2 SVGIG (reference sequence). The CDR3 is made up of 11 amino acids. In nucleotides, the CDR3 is TGTGCCTGGAGTTCGGGACTTACCATATATTTT. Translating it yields CAWSSGLTIYF. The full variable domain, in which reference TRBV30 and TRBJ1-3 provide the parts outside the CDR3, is SQTIHQWPATLVQPVGSPLSLECTVEGTSNPNLYWYRQAAGRGLQLLFYSVGIGQISSEVPQNLSASRPQDRQFILSSKKLLLSDSGFYLCAWSSGLTIYFGEGSWLTVV.

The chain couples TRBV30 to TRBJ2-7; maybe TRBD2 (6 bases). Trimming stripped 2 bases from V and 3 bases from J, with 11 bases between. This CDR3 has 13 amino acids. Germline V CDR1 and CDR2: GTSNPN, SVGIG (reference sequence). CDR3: CAWSPGVSYEQYF. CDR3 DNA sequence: TGTGCCTGGAGTCCGGGGGTGAGCTACGAGCAGTACTTC.

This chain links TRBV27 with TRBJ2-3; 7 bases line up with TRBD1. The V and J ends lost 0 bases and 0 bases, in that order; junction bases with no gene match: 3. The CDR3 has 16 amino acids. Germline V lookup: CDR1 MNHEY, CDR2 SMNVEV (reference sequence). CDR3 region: CASSLSRGRSTDTQYF. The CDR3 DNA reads TGTGCCAGCAGTTTATCCAGGGGGAGAAGCACAGATACGCAGTATTTT.

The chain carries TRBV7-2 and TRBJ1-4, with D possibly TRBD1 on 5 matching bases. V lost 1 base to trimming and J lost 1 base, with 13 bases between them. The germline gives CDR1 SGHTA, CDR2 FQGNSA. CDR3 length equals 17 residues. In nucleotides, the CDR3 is TGTGCCAGCAGCTTAGGGGGGGGAATCGGAACTAATGAAAAACTGTTTTTT. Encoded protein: CASSLGGGIGTNEKLFF. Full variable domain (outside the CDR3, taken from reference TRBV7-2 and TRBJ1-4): GAGVSQSPSNKVTEKGKDVELRCDPISGHTALYWYRQSLGQGLEFLIYFQGNSAPDKSGLPSDRFSAERTGGSVSTLTIQRTQQEDSAVYLCASSLGGGIGTNEKLFFGSGTQLSVL.

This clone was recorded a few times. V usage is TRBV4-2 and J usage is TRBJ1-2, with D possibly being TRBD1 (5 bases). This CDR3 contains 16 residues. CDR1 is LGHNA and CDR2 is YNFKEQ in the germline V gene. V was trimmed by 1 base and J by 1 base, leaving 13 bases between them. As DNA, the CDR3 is TGTGCCAGCAGCCAAGCTGCCGGGACTAATAACTATGGCTACACCTTC. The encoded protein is CASSQAAGTNNYGYTF.

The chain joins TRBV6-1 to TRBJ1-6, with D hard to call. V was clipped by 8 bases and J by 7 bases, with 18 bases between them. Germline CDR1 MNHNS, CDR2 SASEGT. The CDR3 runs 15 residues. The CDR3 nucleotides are TGTGCCAGCGGTCCCCCGGACGGGAGCAATTCACCCCTCCACTTT. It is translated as CASGPPDGSNSPLHF.

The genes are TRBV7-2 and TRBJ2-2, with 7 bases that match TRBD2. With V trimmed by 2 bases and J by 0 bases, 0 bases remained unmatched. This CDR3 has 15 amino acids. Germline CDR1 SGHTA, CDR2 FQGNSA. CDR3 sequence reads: CASSLSGTNTGELFF. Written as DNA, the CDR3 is TGTGCCAGCAGCTTAAGCGGGACGAACACCGGGGAGCTGTTTTTT.

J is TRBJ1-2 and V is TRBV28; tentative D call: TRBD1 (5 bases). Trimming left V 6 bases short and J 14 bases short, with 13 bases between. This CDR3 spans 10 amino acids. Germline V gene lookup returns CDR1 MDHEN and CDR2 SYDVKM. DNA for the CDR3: TGTGCCAGCAGCAAGGACAAGGTTACCTTC. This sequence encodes CASSKDKVTF.

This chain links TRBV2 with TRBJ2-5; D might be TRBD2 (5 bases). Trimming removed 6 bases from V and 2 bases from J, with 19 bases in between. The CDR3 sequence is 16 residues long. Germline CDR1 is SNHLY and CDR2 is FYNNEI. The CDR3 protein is CASSAPTNRPQETQYF. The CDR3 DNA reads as TGTGCCAGCAGCGCCCCGACTAATAGGCCGCAAGAGACCCAGTACTTC.

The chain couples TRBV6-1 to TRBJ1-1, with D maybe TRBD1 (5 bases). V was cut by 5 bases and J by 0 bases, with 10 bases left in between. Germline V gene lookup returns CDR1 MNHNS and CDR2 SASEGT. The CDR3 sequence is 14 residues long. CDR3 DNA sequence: TGTGCCAGCAGTCGACAGAGACTGAACACTGAAGCTTTCTTT. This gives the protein CASSRQRLNTEAFF.

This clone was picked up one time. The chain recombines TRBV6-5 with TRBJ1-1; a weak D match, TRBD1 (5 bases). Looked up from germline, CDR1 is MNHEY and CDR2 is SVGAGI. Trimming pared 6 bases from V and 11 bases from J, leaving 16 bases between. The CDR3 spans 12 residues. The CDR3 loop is CASRAEMGGAFF. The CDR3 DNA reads TGTGCCAGCAGGGCAGAAATGGGGGGGGCTTTCTTT.

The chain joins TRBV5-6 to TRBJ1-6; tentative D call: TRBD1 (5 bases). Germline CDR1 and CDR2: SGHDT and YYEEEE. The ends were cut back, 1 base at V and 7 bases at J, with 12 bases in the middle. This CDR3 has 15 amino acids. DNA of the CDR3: TGTGCCAGCAGCTTGCCGGGAGGGGAAAATTCACCCCTCCACTTT. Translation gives CASSLPGGENSPLHF. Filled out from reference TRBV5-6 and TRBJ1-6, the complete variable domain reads DAGVTQSPTHLIKTRGQQVTLRCSPKSGHDTVSWYQQALGQGPQFIFQYYEEEERQRGNFPDRFSGHQFPNYSSELNVNALLLGDSALYLCASSLPGGENSPLHFGNGTRLTVT.

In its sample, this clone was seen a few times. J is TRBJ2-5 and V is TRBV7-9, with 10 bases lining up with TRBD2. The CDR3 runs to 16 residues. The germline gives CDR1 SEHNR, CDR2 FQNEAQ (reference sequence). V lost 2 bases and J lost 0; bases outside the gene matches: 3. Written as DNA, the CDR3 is TGTGCCAGCAGCTTACAAGCGGGGGGGCACCAAGAGACCCAGTACTTC. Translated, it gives CASSLQAGGHQETQYF. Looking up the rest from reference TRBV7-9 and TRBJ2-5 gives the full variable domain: DTGVSQNPRHKITKRGQNVTFRCDPISEHNRLYWYRQTLGQGPEFLTYFQNEAQLEKSRLLSDRFSAERPKGSFSTLEIQRTEQGDSAMYLCASSLQAGGHQETQYFGPGTRLLVL.

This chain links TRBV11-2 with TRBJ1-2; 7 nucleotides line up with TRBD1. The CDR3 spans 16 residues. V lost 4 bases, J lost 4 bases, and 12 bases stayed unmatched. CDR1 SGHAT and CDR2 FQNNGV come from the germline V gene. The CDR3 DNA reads TGTGCCAGCAGCTCCGACAGGGATCGCTTGCGCTATGGCTACACCTTC. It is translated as CASSSDRDRLRYGYTF.

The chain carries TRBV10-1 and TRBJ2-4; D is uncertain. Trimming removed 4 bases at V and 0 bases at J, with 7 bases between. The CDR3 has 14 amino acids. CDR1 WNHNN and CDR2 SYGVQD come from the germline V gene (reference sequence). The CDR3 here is CASSVQEAKNIQYF. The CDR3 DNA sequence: TGCGCCAGCAGTGTACAAGAAGCCAAAAACATTCAGTACTTC.

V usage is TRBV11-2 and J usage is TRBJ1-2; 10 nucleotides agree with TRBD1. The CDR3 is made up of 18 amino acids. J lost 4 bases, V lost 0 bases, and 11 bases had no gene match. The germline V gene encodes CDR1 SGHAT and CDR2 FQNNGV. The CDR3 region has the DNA TGTGCCAGCAGCTTAGATCGGGACAGGGGCCGATCCGGCTATGGCTACACCTTC. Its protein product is CASSLDRDRGRSGYGYTF.

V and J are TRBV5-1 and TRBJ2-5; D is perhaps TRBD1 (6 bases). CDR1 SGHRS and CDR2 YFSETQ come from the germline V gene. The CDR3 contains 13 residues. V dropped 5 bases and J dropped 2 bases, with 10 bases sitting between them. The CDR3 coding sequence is TGCGCCAGCAGTAAAGGGGGTCAAGAGACCCAGTACTTC. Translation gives CASSKGGQETQYF.

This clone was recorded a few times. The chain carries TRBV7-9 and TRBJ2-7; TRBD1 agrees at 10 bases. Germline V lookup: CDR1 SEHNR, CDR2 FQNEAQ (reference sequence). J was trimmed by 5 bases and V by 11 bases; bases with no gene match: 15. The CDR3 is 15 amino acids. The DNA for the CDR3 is TGTGCCTCCCAGGGGGGACAGGGGCCCCTCGACGAGCAGTACTTC. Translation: CASQGGQGPLDEQYF.

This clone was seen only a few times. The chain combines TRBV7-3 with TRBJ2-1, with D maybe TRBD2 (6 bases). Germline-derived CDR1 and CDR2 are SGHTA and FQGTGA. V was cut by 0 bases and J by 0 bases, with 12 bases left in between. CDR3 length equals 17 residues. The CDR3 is CASSLTGGASSYNEQFF. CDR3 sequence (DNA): TGTGCCAGCAGCTTAACAGGCGGGGCCTCCTCCTACAATGAGCAGTTCTTC.